These T cell receptor beta chains were read from a single sample in a study of CD8 T cells in ankylosing spondylitis. MiXCR, applied by TCRdb to the 5' RACE reads, yields one record per CDR3 protein. The repertoire holds about 200,000 distinct CDR3 sequences, with under 30% as singletons. The sequencing sample was made of blood, either unsorted or a sorted T cell fraction (not recorded which). These receptors all come from a male donor with ankylosing spondylitis or in good health (not recorded which). Each CDR3 is given with its conserved first and last residue. Each record gives: D gene, J gene, V gene, clone size, CDR3 DNA, CDR3 protein. A D gene is named only where the DNA matches it firmly. Rows may omit the clone size; those that give it use once, few, many or a size class.

D: .
J: TRBJ2-3
V: TRBV29-1
size: many
DNA: TGCAGCGAAGCAGTGGGCACAGATACGCAGTATTTT
CDR3: CSEAVGTDTQYF

D: .
J: TRBJ1-2
V: TRBV6-2/TRBV6-3
size: .
DNA: TGTGCCAGCAGTTACGGGGAGGTTTATGGCTACACCTTC
CDR3: CASSYGEVYGYTF

D: .
J: TRBJ2-5
V: TRBV27
size: many
DNA: TGTGCCAGCAGTTACTTTGGGCCCCAAGAGACCCAGTACTTC
CDR3: CASSYFGPQETQYF

D: .
J: TRBJ1-1
V: TRBV6-1
size: many
DNA: TGTGCCAGCAGTGAAGTAGCTGAGAAGAACACTGAAGCTTTCTTT
CDR3: CASSEVAEKNTEAFF

D: .
J: TRBJ2-3
V: TRBV20-1
size: many
DNA: TGCAGTGCTAGCCCTTCAGATACGCAGTATTTT
CDR3: CSASPSDTQYF

D: TRBD2
J: TRBJ2-2
V: TRBV29-1
size: once
DNA: TGCAGCTTTTCGCGGGGGGTGAACACCGGGGAGCTGTTTTTT
CDR3: CSFSRGVNTGELFF

D: TRBD1
J: TRBJ1-1
V: TRBV18
size: few
DNA: TGTGCCAGCTCACCAACAGGGGCTGGATTGAACACTGAAGCTTTCTTT
CDR3: CASSPTGAGLNTEAFF

D: TRBD1
J: TRBJ2-1
V: TRBV12-3/TRBV12-4
size: .
DNA: TGTGCCAGCAGTTTAGGGACAGGGGTTCCCAATGAGCAGTTCTTC
CDR3: CASSLGTGVPNEQFF

D: TRBD1
J: TRBJ2-3
V: TRBV20-1
size: .
DNA: TGCAGTGCTAGAGATCTGGGACAGGGGGGAACAGATACGCAGTATTTT
CDR3: CSARDLGQGGTDTQYF

D: .
J: TRBJ1-2
V: TRBV20-1
size: many
DNA: TGCAGTGCTAACTCGGACCGGTTCTATGGCTACACCTTC
CDR3: CSANSDRFYGYTF

D: TRBD1
J: TRBJ1-1
V: TRBV7-6
size: many
DNA: TGTGCCAGCAGCTTAGAGGGGGCCCATACTGAAGCTTTCTTT
CDR3: CASSLEGAHTEAFF

D: .
J: TRBJ1-4
V: TRBV20-1
size: few
DNA: TGCAGTGCTAGAGCTGGGGTTTTGCCGGAAAAACTGTTTTTT
CDR3: CSARAGVLPEKLFF

D: .
J: TRBJ2-2
V: TRBV5-1
size: many
DNA: TGCGCCAGCAGCTTGGCACAGGGCTCGAACACCGGGGAGCTGTTTTTT
CDR3: CASSLAQGSNTGELFF

D: .
J: TRBJ1-1
V: TRBV5-6
size: .
DNA: TGTGCCAGCAGCTCCCTGGGTGTCACTGAAGCTTTCTTT
CDR3: CASSSLGVTEAFF

D: TRBD2
J: TRBJ2-1
V: TRBV19
size: few
DNA: TGTGCCAGTAGTCTCAACCTGGGGACTAGCGGAGACAATGAGCAGTTCTTC
CDR3: CASSLNLGTSGDNEQFF

D: .
J: TRBJ2-1
V: TRBV29-1
size: .
DNA: TGCAGCGTGTACAGATACAATGAGCAGTTCTTC
CDR3: CSVYRYNEQFF

D: TRBD1
J: TRBJ2-3
V: TRBV29-1
size: .
DNA: TGCAGCGAACGACAGGGCAGCACAGATACGCAGTATTTT
CDR3: CSERQGSTDTQYF

D: .
J: TRBJ1-2
V: TRBV9
size: few
DNA: TGTGCCAGCAGCCCCGACGGTCACAGTGGCTACACCTTC
CDR3: CASSPDGHSGYTF

D: TRBD2
J: TRBJ2-5
V: TRBV6-2/TRBV6-3
size: few
DNA: TGTGCCGCGGGGGGTAGCGGCGGGACCCAGTACTTC
CDR3: CAAGGSGGTQYF

D: TRBD2
J: TRBJ2-1
V: TRBV5-1
size: many
DNA: TGCGCCAGCAGTAAAGTAGCGGGCCCCTACAATGAGCAGTTCTTC
CDR3: CASSKVAGPYNEQFF